This TCR beta chain was sequenced during a study of response to subunit inactivated influenza vaccine. Study-level results: After each seasonal influenza vaccination, few new T cells are recruited, the authors suggested.

TCRdb re-called the RT-PCR reads through MiXCR, storing one row per CDR3 protein. The sample yields about 530,000 distinct CDR3 sequences, 12% seen once. Germline V gives CDR1 DFQATT, CDR2 SNEGSKA (reference sequence). The CDR3 covers 15 residues. V trimming: 6 bases; J trimming: 5 bases; junction bases outside the gene matches: 11. This clonotype was observed a handful of times. Its antigen is not identified. The source of this sequence is a man aged 45-65 years who received an inactivated influenza vaccine. The sequencing here drew on PBMCs from blood, taken on the day of vaccination. This chain joins TRBV20-1 and TRBJ2-7; 12 positions match TRBD2. The CDR3 nucleotides are TGCAGTGCCCGGACTAGCGGGGCTCTACGCCACGAGCAGTACTTC. This encodes CSARTSGALRHEQYF.